The 20 T cell receptor beta chains below all came from one sample that was sequenced in a study of T cells in Graves' hyperthyroidism and ophthalmopathy. RNA transcripts served as the template for amplifying TCR beta CDR3 regions. TCR CDR3 regions were first amplified by RT-PCR with HTBI primers. Each CDR3 protein is one row after TCRdb ran MiXCR on the multiplex PCR reads. The repertoire holds 350,000 to 400,000 distinct CDR3 sequences, with about 15% as singletons. Source material: blood. These receptors were obtained from a woman in her twenties or thirties with Graves' hyperthyroidism.

V usage is TRBV27 and J usage is TRBJ2-1; maybe TRBD2 (6 bases). The CDR3 has 16 amino acids. Germline loops: CDR1 MNHEY, CDR2 SMNVEV (reference sequence). Trimming stripped 2 bases from V and 5 bases from J, with 16 bases between. The DNA for the CDR3 is TGTGCCAGCAGTTTAGGGGGTTGCGGGACCCACAATGAGCAGTTCTTC. Protein: CASSLGGCGTHNEQFF.

V gene TRBV6-1 combines with J gene TRBJ1-5, with a weak D call TRBD1 (6 bases). CDR3 length: 15 residues. V shed 7 bases and J shed 7 bases, with 20 bases lying between them. Germline CDR1 and CDR2: MNHNS and SASEGT. The CDR3 sequence is CASTQHQDSKQPQHF. DNA for the CDR3: TGTGCCAGCACCCAACATCAGGACAGTAAGCAGCCCCAGCATTTT.

This clonotype was found many times. This chain links TRBV2 with TRBJ1-4; D remains unclear. CDR1 SNHLY and CDR2 FYNNEI come from the germline V gene. The CDR3 has 14 amino acids. The V gene lost 4 bases and the J gene lost 0 bases, with 6 bases spanning the gap. In DNA form, the CDR3 reads TGTGCCAGCAGTGTGACGGCAACTAATGAAAAACTGTTTTTT. Amino acids: CASSVTATNEKLFF.

This clonotype came up a few times. This chain connects TRBV7-2 to TRBJ1-4, with D possibly being TRBD1 (6 bases). CDR1 and CDR2 (germline): SGHTA, FQGNSA. The CDR3 is 15 amino acids. V was cut by 5 bases and J by 0 bases, with 10 bases left in between. The CDR3 DNA reads TGTGCCAGCAGCCTTTGGACAGCAACTAATGAAAAACTGTTTTTT. It translates to CASSLWTATNEKLFF. Variable domain in full (rest from reference TRBV7-2 and TRBJ1-4): GAGVSQSPSNKVTEKGKDVELRCDPISGHTALYWYRQSLGQGLEFLIYFQGNSAPDKSGLPSDRFSAERTGGSVSTLTIQRTQQEDSAVYLCASSLWTATNEKLFFGSGTQLSVL.

The CDR3 DNA sequence: TGTGCCAGCAGCTTGGGTGCCGGGACTAGTGCCTACGAGCAGTACTTC. Translation gives CASSLGAGTSAYEQYF. The chain carries TRBV5-4 and TRBJ2-7, with 8 bases that match TRBD2. The germline V gene has CDR1 SGHNT and CDR2 YYREEE (reference sequence). There are 16 residues in the CDR3. With 0 bases clipped from V and 2 bases from J, the junction kept 7 bases outside the gene matches.

Many counts were recorded for this clonotype. V is TRBV28 and J is TRBJ2-1; D is unresolved. V lost 6 bases, J lost 0 bases, and 9 bases lay in between. Germline CDR1 MDHEN, CDR2 SYDVKM. The CDR3 loop spans 14 amino acids. The CDR3 DNA reads as TGTGCCAGCAGAGCAACGAGCTCCTACAATGAGCAGTTCTTC. It encodes CASRATSSYNEQFF.

This clonotype turned up a few times. The V and J genes are TRBV28 and TRBJ2-4, with D perhaps TRBD2 (6 bases). Germline-derived CDR1 and CDR2 are MDHEN and SYDVKM. The CDR3 sequence is 16 residues long. V lost 3 bases, J lost 1 base, and 13 bases lay in between. CDR3 bases: TGTGCCAGCAGTTTTTGGAGGGGCTTTGCCAAAAACATTCAGTACTTC. It yields the protein CASSFWRGFAKNIQYF.

This sequence joins TRBV20-1 and TRBJ1-2; D possibly corresponds to TRBD1 (5 bases). CDR3 size: 14 residues. V was clipped by 5 bases and J by 4 bases, with 17 bases between them. Germline assignment: CDR1 DFQATT and CDR2 SNEGSKA (reference sequence). The CDR3 loop reads CSAGPWDVPYGYTF. In DNA, the CDR3 is TGCAGTGCTGGGCCGTGGGACGTTCCCTATGGCTACACCTTC.

This clonotype appeared many times. The V call is TRBV7-2, the J call TRBJ2-1, with D possibly matching TRBD1 (5 bases). Germline lookup yields CDR1 SGHTA and CDR2 FQGNSA. The CDR3 spans 15 residues. V lost 1 base to trimming and J lost 7 bases, with 14 bases between them. The CDR3 loop is CASSLVVGVGNEQFF. CDR3 nucleotides: TGTGCCAGCAGCTTAGTCGTAGGGGTGGGAAATGAGCAGTTCTTC.

The V and J genes are TRBV7-2 and TRBJ2-7; D possibly corresponds to TRBD2 (5 bases). CDR3 size: 13 residues. CDR1 SGHTA and CDR2 FQGNSA come from the germline V gene. Between the trimmed V and J ends, which lost 5 bases and 0 bases, there was a span of 8 bases. CDR3 coding DNA: TGTGCCAGCAGCGTAACTAGCTCCTACGAGCAGTACTTC. Its translation: CASSVTSSYEQYF.

V and J are TRBV14 and TRBJ2-1; TRBD1 agrees at 11 bases. The CDR3 totals 16 residues. V gave up 1 base and J gave up 9 bases; unmatched junction bases: 8. CDR1 and CDR2 (germline): SGHDN, FVKESK. The CDR3 protein is CASSQGGDRGLVEQFF. Here the CDR3 DNA reads TGTGCCAGCAGCCAAGGAGGGGACAGGGGGTTAGTTGAGCAGTTCTTC.

The chain links TRBV28 to TRBJ2-7, with D tentatively TRBD2 (5 bases). The CDR3 spans 15 residues. Trimming cost V 3 bases and J 3 bases, with 15 bases left between them. Looked up from germline, CDR1 is MDHEN and CDR2 is SYDVKM. The CDR3 spells CASSFLGSGYYEQYF. The CDR3 nucleotides are TGTGCCAGCAGTTTTCTCGGCAGCGGTTACTACGAGCAGTACTTC.

This clonotype appeared many times. The rearrangement links TRBV2 to TRBJ2-1; D assignment may be TRBD1 or TRBD2 (5 bases each). Trimming stripped 0 bases from V and 5 bases from J, with 11 bases between. CDR1 and CDR2 from the germline V gene are SNHLY and FYNNEI. The CDR3 totals 15 residues. Here the CDR3 DNA reads TGTGCCAGCAGTGAAGCGGGAGTGGACAACAATGAGCAGTTCTTC. Translation: CASSEAGVDNNEQFF.

The genes are TRBV28 and TRBJ2-7, with TRBD1 matching over 11 bases. The junction had 9 bases not matched to a gene; V was cut back by 5 bases and J by 3 bases. The CDR3 is 16 amino acids. The germline CDR1 and CDR2 sequences are MDHEN and SYDVKM. The CDR3 here is CASSPTPGQGVYEQYF. CDR3 coding DNA: TGTGCCAGCAGTCCTACTCCGGGACAGGGGGTCTACGAGCAGTACTTC.

This clonotype was recorded at least ten times. The rearrangement uses TRBV20-1 and TRBJ1-1; possibly TRBD1 for D (5 bases). Germline V lookup: CDR1 DFQATT, CDR2 SNEGSKA (reference sequence). CDR3 length equals 13 residues. V gave up 6 bases and J gave up 3 bases, with 14 bases separating them. CDR3 region: CSAPRGGDTEAFF. The CDR3 coding sequence is TGCAGTGCGCCGCGGGGAGGGGACACTGAAGCTTTCTTT.

There are many counts of this clonotype. The CDR3 DNA reads TGTGCCAGCAGTTACTCGGCGGGACCCAGCTCCTACAATGAGCAGTTCTTC. Its translation: CASSYSAGPSSYNEQFF. J is TRBJ2-1 and V is TRBV6-6, with a tentative D call TRBD2 (6 bases). This CDR3 spans 17 amino acids. V lost 0 bases and J 0 bases, leaving 12 bases between the germline ends. Germline-derived CDR1 and CDR2 are MNHNY and SVGAGI (reference sequence).

The chain is built from TRBV6-5 and TRBJ1-5, with 7 nucleotides matching TRBD1. The V gene end was trimmed by 2 bases and the J gene end by 6 bases; junction bases not matched to a gene: 4. Germline CDR1 MNHEY, CDR2 SVGAGI. CDR3 length equals 14 residues. The CDR3 spells CASSYRGRGQPQHF. The DNA of the CDR3 is TGTGCCAGCAGTTACAGGGGGCGAGGTCAGCCCCAGCATTTT.

This clonotype was detected ten times or more. The rearrangement links TRBV12-3 or TRBV12-4 to TRBJ2-1; D is unresolved. CDR3 length equals 11 residues. V lost 4 bases and J 8 bases, leaving 6 bases between the germline ends. The CDR3 DNA follows: TGTGCCAGCAGTTCACTTTATGAGCAGTTCTTC. Residues: CASSSLYEQFF.

J is TRBJ2-5 and V is TRBV5-6; TRBD1 aligns across 7 bases. The CDR3 is 17 residues long. Germline CDR1 SGHDT, CDR2 YYEEEE. J lost 4 bases, V lost 2 bases, and 14 bases had no gene match. This CDR3 is CASSFGGGHRGSETQYF. The CDR3 DNA is TGTGCCAGCAGCTTTGGTGGGGGCCACAGGGGTTCAGAGACCCAGTACTTC.

This clonotype was counted ten times or more. The J gene is TRBJ2-7, the V gene TRBV28; TRBD1 aligns across 10 bases. The ends lost 7 bases at V and 4 bases at J; junction bases unmatched: 7. The CDR3 covers 14 residues. CDR1 and CDR2 from the germline V gene are MDHEN and SYDVKM. The CDR3 protein is CASTVPGQGYEQYF. The CDR3 DNA is TGTGCCAGCACCGTACCGGGACAGGGGTACGAGCAGTACTTC.